This T cell receptor beta chain was profiled in a study of blood T cells in healthy people across ages. The CDR3 totals 16 residues. With V trimmed by 1 base and J by 4 bases, 6 bases remained unmatched. The germline V gene encodes CDR1 SGHTA and CDR2 FQGNSA. Next came a second PCR, run for about 6 to 12 cycles, which used a sample-barcoded 5' primer along with a J-beta primer mix. Via MiXCR, TCRdb re-called the 5' RACE reads, giving one row per CDR3 protein. The sample includes more than 900,000 distinct CDR3 sequences, 25% to 30% seen only once; the top ten take 10%. This clonotype was recorded many times. This same sample was also part of a study on T cells of mothers and their children. That study adds: A few mothers and their six children, all healthy Caucasians, donated.

The chain joins TRBV7-2 to TRBJ2-7, with 11 nucleotides matching TRBD1. The clonotype originates from a woman in her thirties or forties in good health. The sequenced sample consisted of blood. The CDR3 DNA reads as TGTGCCAGCAGCTTAGGGACAGGGGGCGCGGGTTACGAGCAGTACTTC. This gives the protein CASSLGTGGAGYEQYF.